This T cell receptor beta chain came from a study of lymphopenia after photon versus proton radiotherapy. The repertoire was sequenced with immunoSEQ multiplex PCR; TCRdb's copy has only in-frame clones and lacks some. The sample records about 26,000 clones, approximately 85% being singletons. V was pared by 2 bases and J by 2 bases, with 11 bases between. Germline CDR1 SGHNT, CDR2 YYREEE (reference sequence). The CDR3 is 14 amino acids. This sequence joins TRBV5-4 and TRBJ2-7; D gene ambiguous. The TCR was taken from a man younger than 40 with gastric cancer. Sequencing was performed on peripheral blood, taken from a patient treated with photon-based radiotherapy. CDR3 nucleotides: TGTGCCAGCAGCTTACCCGGCGCGGCCTACGAGCAGTACTTC. Protein sequence: CASSLPGAAYEQYF.